In its sample, the clone carrying this TCR beta chain was seen many times. What it binds is not known. This sample stems from a study of T cells in Graves' hyperthyroidism and ophthalmopathy. Study at large: Blood was drawn when the patient was first diagnosed and still untreated.

It was RNA transcripts that yielded the amplified TCR beta CDR3 regions. A set of HTBI primers served as the primers for a first-round RT-PCR of the TCR CDR3. Via MiXCR, TCRdb re-called the multiplex PCR reads, giving one row per CDR3 protein. The repertoire holds roughly 500,000 distinct CDR3 sequences, with roughly 15% as singletons. Study outcomes and limitations: Model output signaled ophthalmopathy a median roughly 6 months ahead of onset. Among clonotypes expanded in thyroid above 0.001, most were also found in blood.

Patients showing uncontrolled infection, other autoimmune disease, pregnancy or lactation were ineligible. The CDR3 consists of 17 residues. V lost 5 bases, J lost 8 bases, and 11 bases stayed unmatched. Per germline, CDR1 PRHDT and CDR2 FYEKMQ (reference sequence). The sequencing sample was made of blood. The chain recombines TRBV13 with TRBJ2-1; TRBD2 matches at 14 bases. This receptor was obtained from a woman in her twenties or thirties with Graves' ophthalmopathy. CDR3 DNA: TGTGCCAGCAGCACCTTGACAGGGACTAGCGGGAGAGATGAGCAGTTCTTC. It is translated as CASSTLTGTSGRDEQFF.